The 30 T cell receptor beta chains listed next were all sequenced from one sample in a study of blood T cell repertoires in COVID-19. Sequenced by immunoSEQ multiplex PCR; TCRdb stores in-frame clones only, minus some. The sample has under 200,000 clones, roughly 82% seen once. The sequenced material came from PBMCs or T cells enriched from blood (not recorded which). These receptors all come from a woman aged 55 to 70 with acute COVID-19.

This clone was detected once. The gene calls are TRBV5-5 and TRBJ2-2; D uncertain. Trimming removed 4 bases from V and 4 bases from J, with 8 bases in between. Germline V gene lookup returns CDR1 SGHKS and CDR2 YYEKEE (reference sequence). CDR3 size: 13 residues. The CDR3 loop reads CASSTQATGELFF. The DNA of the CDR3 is TGTGCCAGCAGCACCCAAGCCACCGGGGAGCTGTTTTTT.

CDR3 bases: TGTGCCAGCAGCCATCTCCAGGTACCCTACGAGCAGTACTTC. It codes for CASSHLQVPYEQYF. The gene calls are TRBV14 and TRBJ2-7; D ambiguous. CDR3 length: 14 residues. Germline assignment: CDR1 SGHDN and CDR2 FVKESK. V lost 3 bases and J 2 bases, leaving 11 bases between the germline ends.

The CDR3 is CASSLGTGGGNGINEQFF. DNA of the CDR3: TGTGCCAGCAGTTTAGGGACAGGGGGCGGGAATGGGATCAATGAGCAGTTCTTC. This chain uses TRBV27 with TRBJ2-1, with 12 bases identical to TRBD1. Germline V lookup: CDR1 MNHEY, CDR2 SMNVEV (reference sequence). The V segment lost 2 bases and the J segment 6 bases; nucleotides outside the gene matches: 11. CDR3 size: 18 residues.

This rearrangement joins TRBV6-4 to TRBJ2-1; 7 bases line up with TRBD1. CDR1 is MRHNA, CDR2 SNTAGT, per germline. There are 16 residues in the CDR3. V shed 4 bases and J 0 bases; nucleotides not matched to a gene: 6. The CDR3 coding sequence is TGTGCCAGCAGTGCCACAGGGGAAGGCTCCTACAATGAGCAGTTCTTC. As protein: CASSATGEGSYNEQFF.

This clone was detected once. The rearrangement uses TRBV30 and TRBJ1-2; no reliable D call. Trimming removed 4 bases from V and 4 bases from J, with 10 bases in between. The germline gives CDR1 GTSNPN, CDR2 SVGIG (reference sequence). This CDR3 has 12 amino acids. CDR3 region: CAWTRGTYGYTF. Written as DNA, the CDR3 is TGTGCCTGGACTCGGGGTACCTATGGCTACACCTTC.

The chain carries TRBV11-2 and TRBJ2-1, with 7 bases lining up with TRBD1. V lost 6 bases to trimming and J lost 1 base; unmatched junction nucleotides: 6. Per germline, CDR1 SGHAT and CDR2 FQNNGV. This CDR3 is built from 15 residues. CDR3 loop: CASSYTGASYNEQFF. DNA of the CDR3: TGTGCCAGCAGTTATACAGGGGCGTCCTACAATGAGCAGTTCTTC.

The CDR3 loop reads CASSQREVLTDTQYF. DNA of the CDR3: TGTGCCAGCTCACAGCGGGAAGTCTTAACAGATACGCAGTATTTT. This chain links TRBV18 with TRBJ2-3, with TRBD2 matching 7 bases. Germline lookup yields CDR1 KGHSH and CDR2 LQKENI. The CDR3 has 15 amino acids. The J segment lost 3 bases and the V segment lost 4 bases, leaving 7 bases of the junction unmatched.

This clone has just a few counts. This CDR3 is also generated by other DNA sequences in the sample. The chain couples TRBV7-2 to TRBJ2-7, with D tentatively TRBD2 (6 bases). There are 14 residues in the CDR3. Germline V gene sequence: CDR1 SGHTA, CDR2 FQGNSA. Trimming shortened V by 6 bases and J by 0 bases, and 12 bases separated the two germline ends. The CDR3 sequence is CASSRGGSSYEQYF. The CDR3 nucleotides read TGTGCCAGCAGTCGCGGAGGGAGCTCCTACGAGCAGTACTTC. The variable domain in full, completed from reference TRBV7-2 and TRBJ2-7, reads GAGVSQSPSNKVTEKGKDVELRCDPISGHTALYWYRQSLGQGLEFLIYFQGNSAPDKSGLPSDRFSAERTGGSVSTLTIQRTQQEDSAVYLCASSRGGSSYEQYFGPGTRLTVT.

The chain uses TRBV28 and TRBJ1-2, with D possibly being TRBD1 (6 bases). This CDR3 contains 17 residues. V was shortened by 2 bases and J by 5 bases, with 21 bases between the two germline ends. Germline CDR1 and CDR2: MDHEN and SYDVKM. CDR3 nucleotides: TGTGCCAGCAGTTTAGCCCAGATACAGGGTGGGGGATATGGCTACACCTTC. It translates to CASSLAQIQGGGYGYTF.

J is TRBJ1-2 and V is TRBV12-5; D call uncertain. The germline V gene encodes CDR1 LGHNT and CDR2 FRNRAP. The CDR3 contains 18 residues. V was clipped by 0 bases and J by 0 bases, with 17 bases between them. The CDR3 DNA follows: TGTGCTAGTGGTTTGGTCATCCGGGGTGGAGTTGCTAACTATGGCTACACCTTC. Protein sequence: CASGLVIRGGVANYGYTF.

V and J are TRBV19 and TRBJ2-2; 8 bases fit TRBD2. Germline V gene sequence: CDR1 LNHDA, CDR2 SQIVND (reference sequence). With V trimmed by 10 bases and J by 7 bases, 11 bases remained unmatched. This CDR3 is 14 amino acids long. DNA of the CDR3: TGTGCCACCTCGAGCGGGGGAGGAGTCGGGGAGCTGTTTTTT. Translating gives CATSSGGGVGELFF.

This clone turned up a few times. The CDR3 DNA reads as TGTGCCAGCAGTGAAGGGTCTAGCGGTTACAATGAGCAGTTCTTC. This codes for CASSEGSSGYNEQFF. V gene TRBV2 combines with J gene TRBJ2-1; TRBD2 aligns across 7 bases. Trimming cost V 1 base and J 4 bases; bases outside gene matches: 4. Germline CDR1 is SNHLY and CDR2 is FYNNEI. This CDR3 is built from 15 residues. The full variable domain, rest sourced from reference TRBV2 and TRBJ2-1, is EPEVTQTPSHQVTQMGQEVILRCVPISNHLYFYWYRQILGQKVEFLVSFYNNEISEKSEIFDDQFSVERPDGSNFTLKIRSTKLEDSAMYFCASSEGSSGYNEQFFGPGTRLTVL.

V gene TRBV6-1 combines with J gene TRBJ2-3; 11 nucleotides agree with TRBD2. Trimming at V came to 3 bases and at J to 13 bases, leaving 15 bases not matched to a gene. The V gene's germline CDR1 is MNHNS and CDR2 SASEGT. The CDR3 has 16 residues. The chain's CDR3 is CASSELAGGLSRRKYF. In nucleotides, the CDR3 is TGTGCCAGCAGTGAGCTAGCGGGAGGCCTGTCCCGAAGAAAGTATTTT.

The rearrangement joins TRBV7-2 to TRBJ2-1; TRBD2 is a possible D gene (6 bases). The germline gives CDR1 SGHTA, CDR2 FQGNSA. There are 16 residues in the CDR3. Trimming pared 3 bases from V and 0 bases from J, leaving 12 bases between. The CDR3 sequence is CASSFNSGFSYNEQFF. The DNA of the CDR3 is TGTGCCAGCAGCTTTAACAGCGGGTTCTCCTACAATGAGCAGTTCTTC.

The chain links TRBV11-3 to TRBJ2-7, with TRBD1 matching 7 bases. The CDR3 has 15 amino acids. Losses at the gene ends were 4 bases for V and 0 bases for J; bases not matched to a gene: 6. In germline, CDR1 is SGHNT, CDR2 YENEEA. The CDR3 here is CASSSDRDSSYEQYF. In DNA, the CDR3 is TGTGCCAGCAGCTCCGACAGGGATAGCTCCTACGAGCAGTACTTC.

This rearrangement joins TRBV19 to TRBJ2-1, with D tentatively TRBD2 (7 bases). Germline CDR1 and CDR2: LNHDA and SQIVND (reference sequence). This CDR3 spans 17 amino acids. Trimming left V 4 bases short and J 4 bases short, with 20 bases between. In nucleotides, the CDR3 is TGTGCCAGTAGTAGGGGGGGCAGGCTCAAAAGTTACAATGAGCAGTTCTTC. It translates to CASSRGGRLKSYNEQFF.

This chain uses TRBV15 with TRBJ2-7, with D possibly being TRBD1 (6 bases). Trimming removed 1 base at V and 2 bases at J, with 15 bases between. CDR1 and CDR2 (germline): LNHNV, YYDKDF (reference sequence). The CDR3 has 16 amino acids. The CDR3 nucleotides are TGTGCCACCAGCAGAGTTCGAGGGGGACCTACCTACGAGCAGTACTTC. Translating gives CATSRVRGGPTYEQYF. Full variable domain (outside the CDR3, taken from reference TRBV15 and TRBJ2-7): DAMVIQNPRYQVTQFGKPVTLSCSQTLNHNVMYWYQQKSSQAPKLLFHYYDKDFNNEADTPDNFQSRRPNTSFCFLDIRSPGLGDTAMYLCATSRVRGGPTYEQYFGPGTRLTVT.

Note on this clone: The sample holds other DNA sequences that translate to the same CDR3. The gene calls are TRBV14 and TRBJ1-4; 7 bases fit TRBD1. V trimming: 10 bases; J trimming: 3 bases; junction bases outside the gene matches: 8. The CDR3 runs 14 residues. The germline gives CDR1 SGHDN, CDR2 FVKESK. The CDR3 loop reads CATSLTGPNEKLFF. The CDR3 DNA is TGTGCCACCTCACTGACAGGGCCTAATGAAAAACTGTTTTTT. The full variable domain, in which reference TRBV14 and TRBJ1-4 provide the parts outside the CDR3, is EAGVTQFPSHSVIEKGQTVTLRCDPISGHDNLYWYRRVMGKEIKFLLHFVKESKQDESGMPNNRFLAERTGGTYSTLKVQPAELEDSGVYFCATSLTGPNEKLFFGSGTQLSVL.

The chain's CDR3 is CASSLVPPSGSTDTQYF. The CDR3 DNA is TGTGCCAGCAGCTTAGTCCCCCCAAGCGGGAGCACAGATACGCAGTATTTT. The chain employs TRBV7-6 and TRBJ2-3; D is perhaps TRBD2 (6 bases). Germline lookup yields CDR1 SGHVS and CDR2 FNYEAQ. V lost 1 base and J lost 0, with 14 bases in between. This CDR3 is 17 amino acids long. Complete variable domain (other parts from reference TRBV7-6 and TRBJ2-3): GAGVSQSPRYKVTKRGQDVALRCDPISGHVSLYWYRQALGQGPEFLTYFNYEAQQDKSGLPNDRFSAERPEGSISTLTIQRTEQRDSAMYRCASSLVPPSGSTDTQYFGPGTRLTVL.

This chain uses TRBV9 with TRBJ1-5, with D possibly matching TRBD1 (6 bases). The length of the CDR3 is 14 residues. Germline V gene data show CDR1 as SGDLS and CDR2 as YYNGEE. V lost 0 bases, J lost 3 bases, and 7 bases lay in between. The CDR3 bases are TGTGCCAGCAGCGTAGAGGGACACAATCAGCCCCAGCATTTT. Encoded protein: CASSVEGHNQPQHF.

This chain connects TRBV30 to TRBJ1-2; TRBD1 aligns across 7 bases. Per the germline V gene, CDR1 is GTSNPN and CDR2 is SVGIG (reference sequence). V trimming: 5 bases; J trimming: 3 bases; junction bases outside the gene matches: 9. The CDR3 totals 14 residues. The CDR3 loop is CAWALGGTDYGYTF. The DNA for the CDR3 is TGTGCCTGGGCCCTGGGCGGGACAGACTATGGCTACACCTTC.

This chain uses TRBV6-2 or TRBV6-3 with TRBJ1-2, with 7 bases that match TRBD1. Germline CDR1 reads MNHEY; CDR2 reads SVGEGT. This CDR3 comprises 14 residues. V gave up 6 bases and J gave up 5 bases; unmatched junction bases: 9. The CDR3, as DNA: TGTGCCAGCAGCTGGGACAGCTCCAAGTATGGCTACACCTTC. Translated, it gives CASSWDSSKYGYTF.

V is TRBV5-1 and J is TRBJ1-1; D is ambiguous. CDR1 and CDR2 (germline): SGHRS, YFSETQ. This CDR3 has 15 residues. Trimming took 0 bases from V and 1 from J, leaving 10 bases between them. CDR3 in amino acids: CASSLAGMENTEAFF. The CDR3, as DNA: TGCGCCAGCAGCTTGGCCGGGATGGAGAACACTGAAGCTTTCTTT.

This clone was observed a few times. The CDR3 here is CASSLRERYGYTF. Here the CDR3 DNA reads TGTGCCAGCAGTTTAAGGGAGAGATATGGCTACACCTTC. The chain joins TRBV27 to TRBJ1-2; D gene ambiguous. V lost 2 bases and J 5 bases, leaving 9 bases between the germline ends. Per the germline V gene, CDR1 is MNHEY and CDR2 is SMNVEV (reference sequence). This CDR3 spans 13 amino acids.

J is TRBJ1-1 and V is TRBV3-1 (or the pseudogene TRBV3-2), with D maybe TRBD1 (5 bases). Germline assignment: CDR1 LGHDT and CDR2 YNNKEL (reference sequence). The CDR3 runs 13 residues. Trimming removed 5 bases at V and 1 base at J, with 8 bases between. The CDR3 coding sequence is TGTGCCAGCAGCGGGGGGTGGAACACTGAAGCTTTCTTT. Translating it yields CASSGGWNTEAFF.

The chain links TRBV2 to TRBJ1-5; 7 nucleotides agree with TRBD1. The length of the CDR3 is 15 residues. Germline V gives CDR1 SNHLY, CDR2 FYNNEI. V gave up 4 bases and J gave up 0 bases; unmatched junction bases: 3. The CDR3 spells CASSVTGDSNQPQHF. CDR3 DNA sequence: TGTGCCAGCAGTGTTACAGGGGATAGCAATCAGCCCCAGCATTTT.

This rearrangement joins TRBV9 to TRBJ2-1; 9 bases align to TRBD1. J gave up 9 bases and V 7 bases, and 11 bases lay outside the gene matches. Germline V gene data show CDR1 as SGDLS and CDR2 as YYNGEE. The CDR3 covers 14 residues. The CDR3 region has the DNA TGTGCCAGCGGACTGGGACAGGGCTACGCTGAGCAGTTCTTC. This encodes CASGLGQGYAEQFF.

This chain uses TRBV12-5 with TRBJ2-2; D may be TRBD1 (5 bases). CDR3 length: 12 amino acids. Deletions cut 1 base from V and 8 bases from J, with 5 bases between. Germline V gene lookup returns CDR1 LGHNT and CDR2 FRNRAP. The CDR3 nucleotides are TGTGCTAGTGGTTTGGGGACAGGGGAGCTGTTTTTT. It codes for CASGLGTGELFF. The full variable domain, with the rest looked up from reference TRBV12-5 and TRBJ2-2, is DARVTQTPRHKVTEMGQEVTMRCQPILGHNTVFWYRQTMMQGLELLAYFRNRAPLDDSGMPKDRFSAEMPDATLATLKIQPSEPRDSAVYFCASGLGTGELFFGEGSRLTVL.

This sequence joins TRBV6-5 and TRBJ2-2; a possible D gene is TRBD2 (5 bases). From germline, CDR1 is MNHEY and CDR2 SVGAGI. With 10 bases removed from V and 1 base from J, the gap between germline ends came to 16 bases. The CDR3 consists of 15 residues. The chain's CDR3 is CATRGHFLNTGELFF. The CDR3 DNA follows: TGTGCCACCCGGGGTCATTTTTTGAACACCGGGGAGCTGTTTTTT.

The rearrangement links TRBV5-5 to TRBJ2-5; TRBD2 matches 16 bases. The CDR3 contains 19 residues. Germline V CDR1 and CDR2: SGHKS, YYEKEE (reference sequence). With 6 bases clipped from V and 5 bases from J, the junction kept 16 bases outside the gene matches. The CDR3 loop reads CASTPPPPGLAGGPETQYF. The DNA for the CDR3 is TGTGCCAGCACCCCCCCGCCACCGGGACTAGCGGGGGGGCCCGAGACCCAGTACTTC.